Described below is a single TCR beta chain sequence and its context. The antigen is undetermined. TCRdb re-derived calls from the multiplex PCR reads in MiXCR, one entry per CDR3 protein. The sample holds 12,000 or so distinct CDR3 sequences; 50% to 60% are singletons and the top ten take around 40%. The source of the sample is a study of breast tumors, draining lymph nodes, adjacent tissues. The CDR3 is made up of 12 amino acids. The V gene lost 6 bases and the J gene lost 5 bases, with 13 bases spanning the gap. Per the germline V gene, CDR1 is SQVTM and CDR2 is ANQGSEA. Study-level results: Findings are consistent with lymph node origin and intratumoral expansion of most tumor T cells. Compared with basal-like, luminal-like tumors shared significantly more repertoire with nontumor tissue. Tumor T cell lymph node origin was a supported hypothesis, not proven.

The receptor's source is a female donor with breast cancer. Some clones in this sample may be carry-over from other donors' samples. Sample: breast tumor tissue. This chain uses TRBV29-1 with TRBJ2-5; D is possibly TRBD1 (5 bases). The CDR3 DNA follows: TGCAGCGTCAGACAGACACAGGAGACCCAGTACTTC. It codes for CSVRQTQETQYF.